This T cell receptor (beta chain) was profiled in a study of cytomegalovirus exposure and HLA in healthy donors. Study findings and constraints: As a later analysis revealed, the rate of TCR association differed by HLA locus, with DRB1 most and HLA-C fewest.

The CDR3 runs 14 residues. V gave up 7 bases and J gave up 4 bases, with 11 bases separating them. Germline V gives CDR1 SNHLY, CDR2 FYNNEI. Notes on this clone: Its antigen is undetermined.

With 60 Vbeta and 13 Jbeta primers, the PCR was carried out. Measured with immunoSEQ multiplex PCR; TCRdb has only the in-frame clones, and not every one. The sample lists 100,000 to 150,000 clones, roughly 82% occurring once. The rearrangement joins TRBV2 to TRBJ2-6; no reliable D call. The sample taken for sequencing was PBMCs. The sequence came from a male donor in good health and CMV-seropositive. CDR3 residues: CASTFPPGANVLTF. DNA of the CDR3: TGTGCCAGCACCTTCCCCCCGGGGGCCAACGTCCTGACTTTC.